What follows describes a single T cell receptor beta chain. The data stem from a study of T cell responses to AZD1222 COVID-19 vaccine. Libraries were prepared by immunoSEQ multiplex PCR; TCRdb keeps only in-frame clonotypes and omits some of them. The profile shows some 87,000 clones, 80% to 90% of them singletons. The J segment lost 2 bases and the V segment lost 6 bases, leaving 5 bases of the junction unmatched. In germline, CDR1 is MNHEY, CDR2 SVGAGI. This CDR3 region has 14 residues. The chain couples TRBV6-5 to TRBJ2-5; 8 bases match TRBD1. The sample in question was peripheral blood, obtained on day 0 of AZD1222 vaccination. This receptor was taken from an adult in good health. CDR3 in DNA: TGTGCCAGCAGCGATAGGGACAGGCAAGAGACCCAGTACTTC. Translation: CASSDRDRQETQYF.